The clone carrying this T cell receptor (beta chain) was recorded at least ten times. The data were taken from a study of T cell repertoires in cytomegalovirus infection. TCRdb redid the calling of the reads with MiXCR, one entry per CDR3 protein. The data show about 310,000 distinct CDR3 sequences, around a sixth seen once. Trimming stripped 2 bases from V and 0 bases from J, with 9 bases between. CDR3 length: 15 residues. CDR1 and CDR2 (germline): LNHDA, SQIVND (reference sequence). Sequences were obtained from PBMCs. The clonotype comes from a human donor in good health (CMV status not recorded). Some clones in this sample may be carry-over from other donors' samples. This chain connects TRBV19 to TRBJ2-3, with D perhaps TRBD1 (5 bases). CDR3 sequence reads: CASSISGMSTDTQYF. CDR3 DNA sequence: TGTGCCAGTAGTATATCAGGGATGAGCACAGATACGCAGTATTTT.